This passage covers 19 T cell receptor beta chains from one sample sequenced in a study of identical twins. TCRdb redid the calling of the 5' RACE reads with MiXCR, one entry per CDR3 protein. In the table there are roughly 1.6 million distinct CDR3 sequences, roughly 35% of which are singletons. Sequencing was done on a sample of cord blood. These receptors were collected from a newborn girl in good health.

This clonotype was recorded once. The V call is TRBV5-1, the J call TRBJ2-1; 10 bases agree with TRBD2. The CDR3 runs to 16 residues. CDR1 is SGHRS and CDR2 is YFSETQ in the germline V gene. V was pared by 0 bases and J by 9 bases, with 9 bases of the junction left unmatched. CDR3 in amino acids: CASSLAPSGSLAEQFF. CDR3 nucleotide sequence: TGCGCCAGCAGCTTGGCCCCTAGCGGGAGTTTGGCTGAGCAGTTCTTC. Filled out from reference TRBV5-1 and TRBJ2-1, the complete variable domain reads KAGVTQTPRYLIKTRGQQVTLSCSPISGHRSVSWYQQTPGQGLQFLFEYFSETQRNKGNFPGRFSGRQFSNSRSEMNVSTLELGDSALYLCASSLAPSGSLAEQFFGPGTRLTVL.

The CDR3: CASSLFGTGGHLRYF. CDR3 in DNA: TGTGCCAGCAGTTTATTTGGGACAGGGGGTCACCTACGGTACTTC. The chain links TRBV28 to TRBJ2-5; 11 bases are shared with TRBD1. Germline V gene sequence: CDR1 MDHEN, CDR2 SYDVKM. With V trimmed by 1 base and J by 13 bases, 11 bases remained unmatched. The CDR3 runs to 15 residues.

The J gene is TRBJ1-4, the V gene TRBV30; 9 bases are shared with TRBD1. Trimming at V came to 1 base and at J to 1 base, leaving 1 base not matched to a gene. The CDR3 runs to 15 residues. CDR1 GTSNPN and CDR2 SVGIG come from the germline V gene (reference sequence). Here the CDR3 reads CAWSGQGGTNEKLFF. The CDR3 DNA reads as TGTGCCTGGAGTGGACAGGGGGGAACTAATGAAAAACTGTTTTTT. Based on the CDR3 plus reference TRBV30 and TRBJ1-4, the full variable domain is SQTIHQWPATLVQPVGSPLSLECTVEGTSNPNLYWYRQAAGRGLQLLFYSVGIGQISSEVPQNLSASRPQDRQFILSSKKLLLSDSGFYLCAWSGQGGTNEKLFFGSGTQLSVL.

At least ten counts were recorded for this clonotype. The V and J genes are TRBV5-1 and TRBJ2-1; D remains unclear. The length of the CDR3 is 15 residues. CDR1 and CDR2 (germline): SGHRS, YFSETQ. V was clipped by 0 bases and J by 4 bases, with 11 bases between them. The DNA of the CDR3 is TGCGCCAGCAGCTTGGGAGAGACCGCGTACAATGAGCAGTTCTTC. It translates to CASSLGETAYNEQFF.

V usage is TRBV2 and J usage is TRBJ2-5; TRBD2 aligns across 12 bases. The CDR3 has 15 amino acids. With 8 bases clipped from V and 7 bases from J, the junction kept 11 bases outside the gene matches. Germline V gene sequence: CDR1 SNHLY, CDR2 FYNNEI. The CDR3 protein is CASRLLAGGRGTQYF. CDR3 coding DNA: TGTGCCAGCCGCCTCCTAGCGGGGGGGCGAGGGACCCAGTACTTC.

This clonotype turned up a few times. At one of its ends the junction is not consistent with the germline gene, which may arise from a read error. CDR3 in amino acids: CASSSGVSHNEQFF. The CDR3 DNA reads TGTGCCAGCAGCTCGGGGGTCTCCCACAATGAGCAGTTCTTC. The genes are TRBV7-2 and TRBJ2-1; D is perhaps TRBD2 (6 bases). Germline-derived CDR1 and CDR2 are SGHTA and FQGNSA. CDR3 length: 14 residues.

The chain links TRBV6-5 to TRBJ1-6; D is possibly TRBD1 (5 bases). CDR1 and CDR2 (germline): MNHEY, SVGAGI. Between the trimmed V and J ends, which lost 8 bases and 4 bases, there was a span of 15 bases. The CDR3 is made up of 15 amino acids. CDR3 sequence reads: CASGVDGGYNSPLHF. CDR3 nucleotides: TGTGCCAGCGGCGTCGATGGGGGTTATAATTCACCCCTCCACTTT.

DNA of the CDR3: TGTGCCAGCAGTCCCGGGACAGGGTTTGGGGGCTACACCTTC. As protein: CASSPGTGFGGYTF. The chain is built from TRBV28 and TRBJ1-2; 9 bases are a match to TRBD1. Trimming cost V 5 bases and J 8 bases; bases outside gene matches: 9. The CDR3 length is 14 residues. Germline V gene data show CDR1 as MDHEN and CDR2 as SYDVKM.

On this clonotype: Germline is not matched at one junction end, which may reflect a read error. This chain links TRBV14 with TRBJ2-6; D uncertain. The CDR3 spans 17 residues. Germline V CDR1 and CDR2: SGHDN, FVKESK. CDR3 sequence reads: CAGSQEASYSGANVLTF. The CDR3 region has the DNA TGTGCCGGCAGCCAAGAAGCCTCTTACTCTGGGGCCAACGTCCTGACTTTC. The variable domain in full, with the rest retrieved from reference TRBV14 and TRBJ2-6, is EAGVTQFPSHSVIEKGQTVTLRCDPISGHDNLYWYRRVMGKEIKFLLHFVKESKQDESGMPNNRFLAERTGGTYSTLKVQPAELEDSGVYFCAGSQEASYSGANVLTFGAGSRLTVL.

This chain joins TRBV20-1 and TRBJ1-2, with 7 bases identical to TRBD1. Germline lookup yields CDR1 DFQATT and CDR2 SNEGSKA (reference sequence). The CDR3 has 13 amino acids. The V segment lost 3 bases and the J segment 7 bases; nucleotides outside the gene matches: 8. CDR3 loop: CSARGGDRGGYTF. The DNA of the CDR3 is TGCAGTGCTAGGGGTGGGGACAGAGGTGGCTACACCTTC.

DNA for the CDR3: TGTGCCAGCAGTGAACTAGCGGAGTCAAATGAGCAGTTCTTC. This translates into CASSELAESNEQFF. V and J are TRBV25-1 and TRBJ2-1, with 7 nucleotides matching TRBD2. The CDR3 loop spans 14 amino acids. The V gene's germline CDR1 is MGHDK and CDR2 SYGVNS. Germline trimming cut 2 bases from V and 7 bases from J; bases unmatched to any gene: 5.

Ten or more counts support this clonotype. This chain uses TRBV6-6 with TRBJ2-3; no definite D call. V lost 7 bases, J lost 2 bases, and 7 bases lay in between. CDR3 size: 12 residues. Germline CDR1 is MNHNY and CDR2 is SVGAGI (reference sequence). DNA of the CDR3: TGTGCCAGCAAACGTGCCACAGATACGCAGTATTTT. Its protein product is CASKRATDTQYF.

V gene TRBV7-9 combines with J gene TRBJ2-2; 8 bases line up with TRBD2. The CDR3 is 16 residues long. V lost 1 base to trimming and J lost 6 bases; unmatched junction nucleotides: 7. CDR1 and CDR2 (germline): SEHNR, FQNEAQ (reference sequence). The CDR3 sequence is CASSLGGRAGAGELFF. In nucleotides, the CDR3 is TGTGCCAGCAGCTTAGGAGGACGAGCGGGAGCCGGGGAGCTGTTTTTT.

Only a few counts were recorded for this clonotype. This chain uses TRBV5-1 with TRBJ1-6, with 8 nucleotides matching TRBD1. CDR1 is SGHRS, CDR2 YFSETQ, per germline. Losses at the gene ends were 3 bases for V and 2 bases for J; bases not matched to a gene: 7. The CDR3 is 17 residues long. The CDR3 bases are TGCGCCAGCAGCTCCACAGGGGGATCAGCCTATAATTCACCCCTCCACTTT. Its translation: CASSSTGGSAYNSPLHF.

The V call is TRBV27, the J call TRBJ1-6; 9 bases fit TRBD1. This CDR3 spans 16 amino acids. Germline V lookup: CDR1 MNHEY, CDR2 SMNVEV (reference sequence). Trimming took 4 bases from V and 8 from J; bases not matched to a gene: 9. The CDR3 loop reads CASSSPKGQGHSPLHF. CDR3 sequence (DNA): TGTGCCAGCAGTTCCCCCAAGGGACAGGGACATTCACCCCTCCACTTT.

V and J are TRBV20-1 and TRBJ1-2, with 8 bases aligning to TRBD1. CDR1 and CDR2 from the germline V gene are DFQATT and SNEGSKA (reference sequence). This CDR3 has 15 amino acids. V shed 3 bases, J shed 2 bases, and the junction held 8 bases outside the gene matches. CDR3 sequence reads: CSARGGQVLNYGYTF. The DNA of the CDR3 is TGCAGTGCTAGGGGGGGACAGGTCCTAAACTATGGCTACACCTTC.

The chain employs TRBV29-1 and TRBJ2-2; the D is unclear. Germline values: CDR1 SQVTM, CDR2 ANQGSEA. The CDR3 has 10 residues. V was clipped by 3 bases and J by 8 bases, with 4 bases between them. CDR3 protein: CSVEAGELFF. The CDR3 region has the DNA TGCAGCGTTGAGGCAGGGGAGCTGTTTTTT.

V and J are TRBV9 and TRBJ2-1; D is ambiguous. The CDR3 is 15 residues long. V lost 3 bases and J 2 bases, leaving 12 bases between the germline ends. Looked up from germline, CDR1 is SGDLS and CDR2 is YYNGEE. CDR3 sequence: CASSGPGLTYNEQFF. The CDR3 DNA follows: TGTGCCAGCAGCGGACCCGGTTTAACCTACAATGAGCAGTTCTTC.

This clonotype was observed many times. V usage is TRBV29-1 and J usage is TRBJ2-7; D gene uncertain. From germline, CDR1 is SQVTM and CDR2 ANQGSEA. CDR3 size: 11 residues. The germline V and J ends were trimmed by 3 bases and 4 bases, with 7 bases remaining between them. The CDR3 DNA reads as TGCAGCGTTGATGTCGGTTACGAGCAGTACTTC. Translated: CSVDVGYEQYF.